The 13 T cell receptor beta chains in this list originate from one sample, sequenced in a study of early T cells in non-severe SARS-CoV-2 infection. One entry per CDR3 protein results from TCRdb running MiXCR on the 5' RACE reads. The sample has tens of thousands of distinct CDR3 sequences, 2.9% seen once. Sequencing was performed on whole blood. Receptor source: an adult who was a healthcare worker with PCR-confirmed SARS-CoV-2 infection or an uninfected control (not recorded which).

This clonotype was counted at least ten times. This chain connects TRBV12-3 or TRBV12-4 to TRBJ1-3; weak D call: TRBD1 (6 bases). The CDR3 sequence is 13 residues long. The V and J ends lost 6 bases and 4 bases respectively, with 10 bases between them. CDR3: CASRETGGNTIYF. The CDR3 nucleotides are TGTGCCAGCAGGGAGACAGGAGGAAACACCATATATTTT.

There are many counts of this clonotype. The chain employs TRBV11-2 and TRBJ2-1; weak D call: TRBD1 (5 bases). The germline V gene encodes CDR1 SGHAT and CDR2 FQNNGV. The CDR3 totals 16 residues. Trimming removed 0 bases from V and 7 bases from J, with 16 bases in between. CDR3 loop: CASSLDSASPGNEQFF. For the CDR3, the DNA is TGTGCCAGCAGCTTAGATTCGGCTTCTCCAGGGAATGAGCAGTTCTTC.

The rearrangement joins TRBV6-2 or TRBV6-3 to TRBJ2-7, with D uncertain. The CDR3 runs 13 residues. Trimming shortened V by 4 bases and J by 3 bases, and 10 bases separated the two germline ends. Germline assignment: CDR1 MNHEY and CDR2 SVGEGT. The CDR3 DNA is TGTGCCAGCAGTTTAAACATATACTACGAGCAGTACGTC. This codes for CASSLNIYYEQYV.

This clonotype was found many times. The rearrangement uses TRBV2 and TRBJ2-1; no definite D call. V was pared by 0 bases and J by 1 base, with 10 bases between. This CDR3 has 16 amino acids. Germline V CDR1 and CDR2: SNHLY, FYNNEI. The CDR3 protein is CASSEARQLSYNEQFF. CDR3 sequence (DNA): TGTGCCAGCAGTGAAGCGCGGCAGCTTTCCTACAATGAGCAGTTCTTC.

The table lists this clonotype with many counts. The genes are TRBV7-6 and TRBJ2-5; the D gene is possibly TRBD1 (6 bases). From germline, CDR1 is SGHVS and CDR2 FNYEAQ. Trimming shortened V by 1 base and J by 1 base, and 7 bases separated the two germline ends. The CDR3 is 14 amino acids. The CDR3 sequence: CASSLGQVQETQYF. In DNA form, the CDR3 reads TGTGCCAGCAGCTTAGGACAGGTCCAAGAGACCCAGTACTTC.

In its sample, this clonotype was seen many times. This chain connects TRBV19 to TRBJ2-2, with 8 bases aligning to TRBD2. The V segment lost 6 bases and the J segment 5 bases; nucleotides outside the gene matches: 14. The CDR3 length is 17 residues. Germline lookup yields CDR1 LNHDA and CDR2 SQIVND (reference sequence). In DNA form, the CDR3 reads TGTGCCAGTAGCCGTAGCGGGGAGGGAAGTCGGACCGGGGAGCTGTTTTTT. It translates to CASSRSGEGSRTGELFF.

At least ten counts were recorded for this clonotype. The chain uses TRBV10-1 and TRBJ2-7; tentatively, D is TRBD1 or TRBD2 (5 bases each). This CDR3 has 14 amino acids. Per the germline V gene, CDR1 is WNHNN and CDR2 is SYGVQD (reference sequence). The ends were cut back, 10 bases at V and 2 bases at J, with 18 bases in the middle. This chain's CDR3 is CAIFIRDAAYEQYV. The CDR3 DNA sequence: TGCGCCATTTTCATCCGGGACGCAGCCTACGAGCAGTACGTC.

This clonotype was picked up many times. This chain uses TRBV4-1 with TRBJ2-3; TRBD2 is a possible D gene (7 bases). The V gene's germline CDR1 is MGHRA and CDR2 YSYEKL. The V and J ends lost 2 bases and 9 bases respectively, with 24 bases between them. The CDR3 spans 17 residues. In DNA, the CDR3 is TGCGCCAGCAGCCAAAATTGGGCGAACAGGGAGGGAGTCACGCAGTATTTT. Translation: CASSQNWANREGVTQYF.

This clonotype was seen ten or more times. This sequence joins TRBV7-2 and TRBJ1-2; D is unclear. This CDR3 region has 14 residues. Deletions cut 5 bases from V and 4 bases from J, with 14 bases between. Germline CDR1 is SGHTA and CDR2 is FQGNSA. The CDR3 DNA is TGTGCCAGCAGCCCCCCGGGCCGACTCTATGGCTACACCTTC. Residues: CASSPPGRLYGYTF. The whole variable domain, remainder taken from reference TRBV7-2 and TRBJ1-2, is GAGVSQSPSNKVTEKGKDVELRCDPISGHTALYWYRQSLGQGLEFLIYFQGNSAPDKSGLPSDRFSAERTGGSVSTLTIQRTQQEDSAVYLCASSPPGRLYGYTFGSGTRLTVV.

This clonotype was observed at least ten times. The CDR3 bases are TGCAGTGCTAGAATAAGTACGCGCTTCTCCTACAATGAGCAGTTCTTC. This translates into CSARISTRFSYNEQFF. This chain links TRBV20-1 with TRBJ2-1; no clear D gene. Germline CDR1 is DFQATT and CDR2 is SNEGSKA (reference sequence). Trimming removed 2 bases from V and 0 bases from J, with 14 bases in between. The CDR3 is made up of 16 amino acids.

A remark on this clonotype: This clone may be a read error of a much larger clone one base away. The chain joins TRBV7-2 to TRBJ1-4; TRBD1 matches 8 bases. CDR3 length: 15 amino acids. The V and J ends lost 3 bases and 5 bases, in that order; junction bases with no gene match: 5. Per the germline V gene, CDR1 is SGHTA and CDR2 is FQGNSA. The CDR3 protein is CASSFTGQENEKLFF. CDR3 nucleotides: TGTGCCAGCAGCTTTACGGGACAGGAGAATGAAAAACTGTTTTTT. The full variable domain, completed using reference TRBV7-2 and TRBJ1-4, is GAGVSQSPSNKVTEKGKDVELRCDPISGHTALYWYRQSLGQGLEFLIYFQGNSAPDKSGLPSDRFSAERTGGSVSTLTIQRTQQEDSAVYLCASSFTGQENEKLFFGSGTQLSVL.

A remark on this clonotype: Just one base apart from a much larger clone, this may be a read error. Written as DNA, the CDR3 is TGTGCCACCGCACCCGGGACAGCGGAGTTCTTC. Translating gives CATAPGTAEFF. This sequence joins TRBV24-1 and TRBJ2-1; TRBD1 matches at 7 bases. With 9 bases clipped from V and 14 bases from J, the junction kept 9 bases outside the gene matches. The CDR3 totals 11 residues. Germline assignment: CDR1 KGHDR and CDR2 SFDVKD.

This clonotype was seen many times. The chain joins TRBV28 to TRBJ2-7; 8 bases agree with TRBD1. The germline CDR1 and CDR2 sequences are MDHEN and SYDVKM. This CDR3 is 13 amino acids long. V lost 4 bases to trimming and J lost 4 bases; unmatched junction nucleotides: 3. CDR3 nucleotides: TGTGCCAGCAGTTCAGGGGGCAGTTACGAGCAGTACGTC. This codes for CASSSGGSYEQYV.